The next 23 T cell receptor beta chains were all read from a single sample in a study of spatial heterogeneity in lung cancer (dated by TCRdb to the late 2010s). Overall study results and their limits: The number of expanded intratumoral alpha and beta TCRs correlated with the tumor nonsynonymous mutation count.

Per the publication, the time point label means: sample taken at primary tumor resection. Receptor amplification or capture employed 5' RACE. The sample was run on a NextSeq 500. TCRdb redid the processing of the public reads, applying fastp at Q25 and MiXCR, and retained in-frame beta chains. CDR3 protein duplicates are merged, each entry listing the most common genes and DNA. This sample lists roughly 16,000 distinct CDR3 sequences; more than 5.5% were detected once. The ten largest clones capture around 7% of the sample. These TCRs' antigens remain unknown. The sample in question was lung tumor tissue, obtained at surgery. Every receptor here comes from a male donor with early-stage non-small cell lung cancer.

This clonotype was found many times. As an off-target read in a library built for alpha chains, this beta chain has a frequency of little significance. The rearrangement joins TRBV28 to TRBJ1-5; TRBD1 might be the D (6 bases). The CDR3 spans 15 residues. Germline CDR1 is MDHEN and CDR2 is SYDVKM. The V gene lost 7 bases and the J gene lost 3 bases, with 16 bases spanning the gap. As DNA, the CDR3 is TGTGCCAGCATGCCGACGGACAGCTCCAATCAGCCCCAGCATTTT. This translates into CASMPTDSSNQPQHF.

In its sample, this clonotype is medium-sized. Within a library made for alpha chains, this beta chain is off target, and its count is uninformative. The rearrangement uses TRBV5-6 and TRBJ1-2, with D unclear. Germline V CDR1 and CDR2: SGHDT, YYEEEE. V was clipped by 0 bases and J by 6 bases, with 15 bases between them. The CDR3 runs to 15 residues. The CDR3 DNA follows: TGTGCCAGCAGCTTGGTGGCGGGGATGTCGGATGGCTACACCTTC. Translation gives CASSLVAGMSDGYTF.

Remarks on this clonotype: Since it is a stray read in a library aimed at alpha chains, this beta chain has a size that is not meaningful. The V call is TRBV15, the J call TRBJ1-5; D unclear. Germline V gene sequence: CDR1 LNHNV, CDR2 YYDKDF (reference sequence). CDR3 length: 15 residues. The V end lost 0 bases, the J end lost 7 bases, and 13 bases lay between the germline ends. CDR3 bases: TGTGCCACCAGCAGAGATTTAGGACCTCGGCAGCCCCAGCATTTT. This codes for CATSRDLGPRQPQHF.

This clonotype has a count of ten or more. Since the library was made to target alpha chains, this beta chain is a stray read and its abundance is not meaningful. The V and J genes are TRBV10-3 and TRBJ2-1; the D is unclear. The CDR3 is 13 residues long. The V and J ends lost 6 bases and 9 bases respectively, with 15 bases between them. Germline-derived CDR1 and CDR2 are ENHRY and SYGVKD. The CDR3 DNA follows: TGTGCCATCAGACCTTCCTTGGGTCCTGAGCAGTTCTTC. This translates into CAIRPSLGPEQFF.

This clonotype was seen many times. Since the library was made to target alpha chains, this beta chain is a stray read and its abundance is not meaningful. The rearrangement joins TRBV20-1 to TRBJ1-2; D remains ambiguous. V lost 6 bases to trimming and J lost 7 bases, with 21 bases between them. Germline CDR1 DFQATT, CDR2 SNEGSKA (reference sequence). This CDR3 is built from 14 residues. In nucleotides, the CDR3 is TGCAGTGCCGCGTCGAACCAATACAGTGGTGGCTACACCTTC. This encodes CSAASNQYSGGYTF.

This clonotype occurred many times. The library was built for alpha chains, so this beta chain is an off-target read and its size means little. The rearrangement links TRBV18 to TRBJ2-3, with 11 bases aligning to TRBD2. Germline V CDR1 and CDR2: KGHSH, LQKENI. This CDR3 has 15 residues. Losses at the gene ends were 3 bases for V and 3 bases for J; bases not matched to a gene: 2. The CDR3 here is CASSPGLAATDTQYF. The CDR3 DNA reads as TGTGCCAGCTCACCGGGACTAGCGGCTACAGATACGCAGTATTTT.

This clonotype was observed at least ten times. Because the library targeted alpha chains, this beta chain is an off-target read whose size means little. The gene calls are TRBV20-1 and TRBJ1-2, with D possibly TRBD1 on 6 matching bases. Germline V lookup: CDR1 DFQATT, CDR2 SNEGSKA (reference sequence). The CDR3 length is 16 residues. The V end lost 1 base, the J end lost 4 bases, and 19 bases lay between the germline ends. CDR3 in DNA: TGCAGTGCTAGAGTGCAGGGACATTATATGGGCTATGGCTACACCTTC. Amino acids: CSARVQGHYMGYGYTF.

On this clonotype: The size of this beta chain means little, since it is a stray read in a library made for alpha chains. V usage is TRBV2 and J usage is TRBJ2-3, with 7 bases fitting TRBD2. The junction had 7 bases not matched to a gene; V was cut back by 9 bases and J by 1 base. Germline lookup yields CDR1 SNHLY and CDR2 FYNNEI. The CDR3 is 14 residues long. The CDR3 DNA is TGTGCCAGTCGTAGGGAGGGCGGCACAGATACGCAGTATTTT. This translates into CASRREGGTDTQYF.

Judged by abundance, this clonotype is medium-sized. With the library built for alpha chains, this beta chain is off target and its frequency is not meaningful. The V gene is TRBV9, the J gene TRBJ1-4; D is ambiguous. The CDR3 sequence is 15 residues long. The germline gives CDR1 SGDLS, CDR2 YYNGEE. V lost 0 bases to trimming and J lost 4 bases, with 10 bases between them. CDR3 DNA: TGTGCCAGCAGCGTAGAGGGTTTCCTTAATGAAAAACTGTTTTTT. Its translation: CASSVEGFLNEKLFF.

The table lists this clonotype with many counts. The size of this beta chain means little, since it is a stray read in a library made for alpha chains. The chain combines TRBV7-3 with TRBJ1-6, with no clear D. In germline, CDR1 is SGHTA, CDR2 FQGTGA. Between the trimmed V and J ends, which lost 5 bases and 7 bases, there was a span of 15 bases. The CDR3 extends over 15 amino acids. CDR3 DNA: TGTGCCAGCAGCCAAGGAGGCGGGGTAAATTCACCCCTCCACTTT. It is translated as CASSQGGGVNSPLHF.

This clonotype was recorded many times. This beta chain turned up in a library designed for alpha chains; as an off-target read, its abundance says little. The chain employs TRBV6-6 and TRBJ2-6; 7 bases map to TRBD1. This CDR3 region has 20 residues. V lost 3 bases and J lost 0; bases outside the gene matches: 14. Germline-derived CDR1 and CDR2 are MNHNY and SVGAGI (reference sequence). The CDR3 region has the DNA TGTGCCAGCAGTTATAAGGGGGCAACCCTCCACCACTCTGGGGCCAACGTCCTGACTTTC. It yields the protein CASSYKGATLHHSGANVLTF.

This clonotype was counted many times. This beta chain represents an off-target read in a library built for alpha chains; its size is of limited meaning. The rearrangement links TRBV28 to TRBJ2-1; 10 positions match TRBD2. V gave up 8 bases and J gave up 5 bases; unmatched junction bases: 6. CDR1 and CDR2 from the germline V gene are MDHEN and SYDVKM. This CDR3 is built from 14 residues. CDR3 bases: TGTGCCAGCGGAATTAGCGGGAGGAACAATGAGCAGTTCTTC. Protein sequence: CASGISGRNNEQFF.

This clonotype occurred many times. Because this beta chain is a stray read in a library intended to capture alpha chains, its abundance should not be given much weight. The chain links TRBV5-1 to TRBJ1-2; 10 nucleotides align to TRBD1. Germline trimming cut 3 bases from V and 9 bases from J; bases unmatched to any gene: 8. The CDR3 spans 14 residues. The germline CDR1 and CDR2 sequences are SGHRS and YFSETQ. CDR3 bases: TGCGCCAGCAGCTCGACAGGGGGCGAACGTAGCTACACCTTC. Translated, it gives CASSSTGGERSYTF.

This clonotype rates as medium-sized (0.01 to 0.1%). This beta chain turned up in a library designed for alpha chains; as an off-target read, its abundance says little. The chain carries TRBV7-9 and TRBJ2-3; 10 bases line up with TRBD2. V lost 3 bases to trimming and J lost 9 bases; unmatched junction nucleotides: 15. CDR3 length: 17 residues. Germline loops: CDR1 SEHNR, CDR2 FQNEAQ (reference sequence). CDR3 DNA sequence: TGTGCCAGCAGCTTCAGCCGACTAGCGGGTGTCGGAGGGACGCAGTATTTT. This codes for CASSFSRLAGVGGTQYF.

This clonotype was detected ten times or more. Since it is a stray read in a library aimed at alpha chains, this beta chain has a size that is not meaningful. The genes are TRBV6-1 and TRBJ2-3; D not resolved. This CDR3 spans 15 amino acids. Between the trimmed V and J ends, which lost 9 bases and 0 bases, there was a span of 16 bases. From germline, CDR1 is MNHNS and CDR2 SASEGT. CDR3 coding DNA: TGTGCCAGGGCGAATCCGGCTAGGAGCACAGATACGCAGTATTTT. It codes for CARANPARSTDTQYF.

Regarding this clonotype: The missing conserved phenylalanine or tryptophan at the end of this CDR3 makes a read error likely. Because the CDR3's place on the DNA is in doubt, the DNA is left out and the CDR3 is given as listed by TCRdb. With the library built for alpha chains, this beta chain is off target and its frequency is not meaningful. The chain uses TRBV7-2 and TRBJ2-1. The CDR3 is 8 residues long, ends included. Germline V gives CDR1 SGHTA, CDR2 FQGNSA. This chain's CDR3 is CASSFQPS.

A few counts support this clonotype. Little can be read into the size of this beta chain, an off-target read in a library designed for alpha chains. V is TRBV29-1 and J is TRBJ2-7; 11 nucleotides line up with TRBD1. The CDR3 has 13 amino acids. Per germline, CDR1 SQVTM and CDR2 ANQGSEA. V gave up 7 bases and J gave up 3 bases; unmatched junction bases: 5. CDR3: CSARTGGDYEQYF. The CDR3 coding sequence is TGCAGCGCCCGGACAGGGGGCGACTACGAGCAGTACTTC.

About this clonotype: Since it is a stray read in a library aimed at alpha chains, this beta chain has a size that is not meaningful. V usage is TRBV9 and J usage is TRBJ2-1; possibly TRBD2 for D (5 bases). Trimming removed 3 bases from V and 7 bases from J, with 8 bases in between. This CDR3 comprises 12 residues. Germline CDR1 SGDLS, CDR2 YYNGEE. The CDR3 sequence is CASSGRTNEQFF. Here the CDR3 DNA reads TGTGCCAGCAGCGGGAGGACGAATGAGCAGTTCTTC.

There are many counts of this clonotype. This beta chain represents an off-target read in a library built for alpha chains; its size is of limited meaning. This chain connects TRBV25-1 to TRBJ2-5; no reliable D call. V lost 3 bases, J lost 7 bases, and 12 bases lay in between. Germline values: CDR1 MGHDK, CDR2 SYGVNS. CDR3 size: 13 residues. DNA for the CDR3: TGTGCCAGCAGTGACGGAGCACGGGCGACCCAGTACTTC. Translating gives CASSDGARATQYF.

In its sample, this clonotype was seen many times. The library was prepared for alpha chains; this beta chain is a stray read, so its frequency means little. This chain joins TRBV7-3 and TRBJ2-1, with D possibly TRBD2 on 6 matching bases. CDR1 SGHTA and CDR2 FQGTGA come from the germline V gene. The V and J ends lost 5 bases and 2 bases respectively, with 10 bases between them. The CDR3 runs to 14 residues. For the CDR3, the DNA is TGTGCCAGCAGCCCCGGGACTCCCTACAATGAGCAGTTCTTC. It specifies CASSPGTPYNEQFF. The full variable domain, with the rest looked up from reference TRBV7-3 and TRBJ2-1, is GAGVSQTPSNKVTEKGKYVELRCDPISGHTALYWYRQSLGQGPEFLIYFQGTGAADDSGLPNDRFFAVRPEGSVSTLKIQRTERGDSAVYLCASSPGTPYNEQFFGPGTRLTVL.

In this sample, this clonotype turned up many times. Being off target in a library aimed at alpha chains, this beta chain has a size of little meaning. The chain joins TRBV7-9 to TRBJ1-3; D is possibly TRBD1 (6 bases). The V and J ends lost 1 base and 8 bases respectively, with 18 bases between them. Germline V gene sequence: CDR1 SEHNR, CDR2 FQNEAQ (reference sequence). The length of the CDR3 is 16 residues. CDR3 nucleotides: TGTGCCAGCAGCTTAGGTGTCGGGGGCGTAGGAGACACCATATATTTT. Its translation: CASSLGVGGVGDTIYF.

This clonotype has ten or more counts. The size of this beta chain means little, since it is a stray read in a library made for alpha chains. The gene calls are TRBV6-6 and TRBJ2-1; D is unresolved. Germline V gene lookup returns CDR1 MNHNY and CDR2 SVGAGI (reference sequence). Trimming stripped 5 bases from V and 6 bases from J, with 26 bases between. This CDR3 has 18 residues. The CDR3 region has the DNA TGTGCCAGCAGTCTGCTTACGGGTGGGTCTTTTGTCATCAATGAGCAGTTCTTC. This sequence encodes CASSLLTGGSFVINEQFF.

About this clonotype: A library made for alpha chains picked up this beta chain off target, so its size means little. The chain has TRBV27 and TRBJ1-6; 12 bases match TRBD1. This CDR3 has 17 residues. Unmatched junction bases numbered 12, after V lost 5 bases and J lost 10 bases. Germline lookup yields CDR1 MNHEY and CDR2 SMNVEV (reference sequence). The DNA for the CDR3 is TGTGCCAGCAGTCTACTACCGGGGACAGGGGGCTACTCACCCCTCCACTTT. Its protein product is CASSLLPGTGGYSPLHF.